Listed below are T cell receptor beta chains from one sample, sequenced in a study of beta chain features in type 1 diabetes. Measured with immunoSEQ multiplex PCR; TCRdb has only the in-frame clones, and not every one. The sample holds roughly 610,000 clones; about 14% are singletons and the top ten take around 0.1%. Specimen: naive CD4+ T cells from blood. Receptor source: a man between 18 and 35 years old in good health. Each CDR3 is given with its conserved first and last residue. A D gene is named only where the DNA matches it firmly. Some rows mark clone size as missing; the rest say once, few, many or name a class of expanded clone.

len	v_gene	j_gene	abundance	d_gene	CDR3aa	CDR3nt
12	TRBV5-4	TRBJ2-3	-	-	CASSLRGDTQYF	TGTGCCAGCAGCTTACGGGGAGATACGCAGTATTTT
14	TRBV5-1	TRBJ1-1	few	TRBD1	CASSSTGRPFEAFF	TGCGCCAGCAGCTCGACAGGGCGTCCCTTTGAAGCTTTCTTT
16	TRBV4-1	TRBJ1-5	-	TRBD1	CASSPTPTGDNQPQHF	TGCGCCAGCAGCCCGACCCCAACAGGGGACAATCAGCCCCAGCATTTT
15	TRBV15	TRBJ2-7	-	TRBD1	CATSREWDRPYEQYF	TGTGCCACCAGCAGAGAGTGGGACAGGCCCTACGAGCAGTACTTC
14	TRBV28	TRBJ1-2	-	TRBD1	CASSSLRQGYGYTF	TGTGCCAGCAGTTCTCTTCGACAGGGCTATGGCTACACCTTC
15	TRBV27	TRBJ2-1	-	TRBD2	CASSFEGLAGNEQFF	TGTGCCAGCAGTTTCGAGGGACTAGCAGGCAATGAGCAGTTCTTC
12	TRBV19	TRBJ2-1	-	-	CASSIFSNEQFF	TGTGCCAGTAGTATATTCTCCAATGAGCAGTTCTTC
15	TRBV5-8	TRBJ1-2	-	TRBD1	CASNRRGTGGNGYTF	TGTGCCAGCAACCGCCGTGGGACAGGGGGCAATGGCTACACCTTC
15	TRBV28	TRBJ1-2	few	TRBD1	CASSLPRGRSYGYTF	TGTGCCAGCAGTTTACCGAGGGGGCGCAGCTATGGCTACACCTTC
13	TRBV19	TRBJ2-3	few	-	CASSIGLADTQYF	TGTGCCAGTAGTATCGGCCTCGCAGATACGCAGTATTTT
11	TRBV2	TRBJ2-1	many	TRBD1	CASSPRQGGFF	TGTGCCAGCAGTCCGCGACAGGGCGGGTTCTTC
12	TRBV27	TRBJ2-2	-	-	CASSFGTGELFF	TGTGCCAGCAGTTTTGGCACCGGGGAGCTGTTTTTT
16	TRBV7-9	TRBJ1-3	-	-	CASSLRVILSGNTIYF	TGTGCCAGCAGCTTAAGAGTTATACTCTCTGGAAACACCATATATTTT
14	TRBV27	TRBJ2-5	-	-	CASSPFRGRETQYF	TGTGCCAGCAGTCCCTTCAGGGGTCGGGAGACCCAGTACTTC
15	TRBV2	TRBJ1-2	-	-	CASSEEGRGIYGYTF	TGTGCCAGCAGTGAAGAGGGGCGAGGGATCTATGGCTACACCTTC
14	TRBV7-2	TRBJ2-7	few	TRBD1	CASRRDRGPREQYF	TGTGCCAGCAGGCGGGACAGGGGGCCTCGGGAGCAGTACTTC
15	TRBV2	TRBJ2-1	-	TRBD1	CASYATGQRYNEQFF	TGTGCCAGCTACGCAACGGGACAGAGATACAATGAGCAGTTCTTC
14	TRBV5-6	TRBJ1-5	-	TRBD1	CASSLTGGNQPQHF	TGTGCCAGCAGCTTGACAGGGGGCAATCAGCCCCAGCATTTT
15	TRBV4-1	TRBJ2-1	few	-	CASSQLATRYNEQFF	TGCGCCAGCAGCCAGTTAGCCACTCGCTACAATGAGCAGTTCTTC
14	TRBV27	TRBJ1-2	few	TRBD1	CASSSEGQNYGYTF	TGTGCCAGCAGTAGTGAGGGACAGAACTATGGCTACACCTTC
13	TRBV10-3	TRBJ1-5	-	-	CAISRTANQPQHF	TGTGCCATCAGCCGGACAGCCAATCAGCCCCAGCATTTT
13	TRBV6-5	TRBJ1-2	-	-	CASRAGGNYGYTF	TGTGCCAGCAGGGCGGGAGGGAACTATGGCTACACCTTC
16	TRBV10-3	TRBJ2-7	few	-	CAISVKWRQNREEQYF	TGTGCCATCAGTGTTAAATGGAGACAGAACAGGGAGGAGCAGTACTTC
16	TRBV27	TRBJ2-7	-	TRBD2	CASSTRTSGSPYEQYF	TGTGCCAGCAGTACGAGGACTAGCGGGTCCCCCTACGAGCAGTACTTC
15	TRBV6-5	TRBJ2-6	few	-	CASSYTSPGANVLTF	TGTGCCAGCAGTTATACTAGCCCTGGGGCCAACGTCCTGACTTTC
16	TRBV5-1	TRBJ1-1	-	-	CASSLRVSAAVTEAFF	TGCGCCAGCAGCTTAAGGGTTAGTGCGGCGGTCACTGAAGCTTTCTTT
16	TRBV4-1	TRBJ2-1	-	-	CASSQVSRRSYNEQFF	TGCGCCAGCAGCCAAGTATCCAGGCGTTCCTACAATGAGCAGTTCTTC
12	TRBV15	TRBJ1-1	-	-	CATSREWTEAFF	TGTGCCACCAGCAGAGAATGGACTGAAGCTTTCTTT
17	TRBV4-1	TRBJ1-5	few	TRBD1	CASSGHQQGRGHQPQHF	TGCGCCAGCAGCGGACACCAACAGGGCAGGGGGCATCAGCCCCAGCATTTT
15	TRBV28	TRBJ2-1	few	-	CASSLGGQLNNEQFF	TGTGCCAGCAGTTTGGGGGGACAACTGAACAATGAGCAGTTCTTC
11	TRBV7-3	TRBJ2-5	few	-	CASSIQETQYF	TGTGCCAGCAGCATACAAGAGACCCAGTACTTC
18	TRBV14	TRBJ2-2	-	TRBD1	CASSQDLWDRGSPGELFF	TGTGCCAGCAGCCAAGATTTATGGGACAGGGGGAGTCCCGGGGAGCTGTTTTTT
13	TRBV7-9	TRBJ1-5	once	-	CASSFGANQPQHF	TGTGCCAGCAGCTTCGGTGCGAATCAGCCCCAGCATTTT
14	TRBV7-9	TRBJ2-7	-	-	CASSFQQASYEQYF	TGTGCCAGCAGCTTTCAGCAAGCCTCCTACGAGCAGTACTTC
13	TRBV29-1	TRBJ1-2	few	TRBD1	CSVADRGLLSYTF	TGCAGCGTTGCCGACAGGGGGCTCTTAAGCTACACCTTC
15	TRBV28	TRBJ1-3	-	TRBD1	CASSPGQGVGNTIYF	TGTGCCAGCAGTCCGGGACAGGGAGTTGGAAACACCATATATTTT
14	TRBV7-2	TRBJ1-2	few	-	CASSLEGLWVGYTF	TGTGCCAGCAGCTTAGAAGGTTTATGGGTTGGCTACACCTTC
12	TRBV28	TRBJ1-5	few	-	CASSMSNQPQHF	TGTGCCAGCAGTATGAGTAATCAGCCCCAGCATTTT
18	TRBV4-1	TRBJ2-4	-	TRBD1	CASSLFGTGSIAKNIQYF	TGCGCCAGCAGTCTCTTTGGGACAGGGAGTATAGCCAAAAACATTCAGTACTTC
15	TRBV27	TRBJ2-3	-	TRBD2	CASSYPTSGGATQYF	TGTGCCAGCAGTTACCCCACTAGCGGGGGGGCGACGCAGTATTTT
15	TRBV28	TRBJ2-1	few	-	CASSFPGTSYNEQFF	TGTGCCAGCAGTTTTCCCGGGACAAGCTACAATGAGCAGTTCTTC
10	TRBV10-3	TRBJ2-7	many	TRBD2	CASGTYEQYF	TGTGCGAGCGGGACTTACGAGCAGTACTTC
14	TRBV2	TRBJ1-5	few	-	CASSVGWSNQPQHF	TGTGCCAGCAGCGTCGGGTGGAGCAATCAGCCCCAGCATTTT
17	TRBV10-3	TRBJ1-2	-	-	CATVGRATSGDNYGYTF	TGTGCCACCGTGGGTAGGGCCACATCTGGGGATAACTATGGCTACACCTTC